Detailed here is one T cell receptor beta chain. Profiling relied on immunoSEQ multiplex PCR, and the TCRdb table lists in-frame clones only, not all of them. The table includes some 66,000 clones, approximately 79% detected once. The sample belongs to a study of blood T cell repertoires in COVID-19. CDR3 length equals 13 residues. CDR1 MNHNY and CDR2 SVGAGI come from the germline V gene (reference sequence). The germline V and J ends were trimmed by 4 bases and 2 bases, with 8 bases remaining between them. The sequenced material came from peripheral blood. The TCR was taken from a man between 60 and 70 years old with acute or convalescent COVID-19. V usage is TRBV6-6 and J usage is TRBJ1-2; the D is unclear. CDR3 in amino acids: CASSLLGNYGYTF. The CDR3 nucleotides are TGTGCCAGCAGTTTACTCGGGAACTATGGCTACACCTTC.